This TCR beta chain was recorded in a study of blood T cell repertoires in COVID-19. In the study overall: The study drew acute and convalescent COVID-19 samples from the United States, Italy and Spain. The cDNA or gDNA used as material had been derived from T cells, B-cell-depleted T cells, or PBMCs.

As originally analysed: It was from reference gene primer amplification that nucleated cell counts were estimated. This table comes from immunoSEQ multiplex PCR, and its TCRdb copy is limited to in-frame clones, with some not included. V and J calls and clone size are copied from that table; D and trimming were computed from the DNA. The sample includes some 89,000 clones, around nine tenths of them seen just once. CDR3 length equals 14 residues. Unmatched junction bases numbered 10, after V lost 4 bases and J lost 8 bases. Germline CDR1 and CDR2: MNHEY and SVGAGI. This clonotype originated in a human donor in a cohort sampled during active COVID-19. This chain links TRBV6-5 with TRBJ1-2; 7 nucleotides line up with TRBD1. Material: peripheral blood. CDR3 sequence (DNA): TGTGCCAGCAGTTGGAGTGGACAGGTATACGGCTACACCTTC. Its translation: CASSWSGQVYGYTF.